Listed here are 7 T cell receptor beta chains from one sample, sequenced in a study of Ad26.COV2.S vaccination and SARS-CoV-2 variants. Treatment given: around 19 received Ad26.COV2.S at low or high dose, single or two shots; several received placebo; per-sample allocation not given. Sample collection was performed on day 63 after the first vaccine or placebo injection. Only in-frame clones appear in the TCRdb table, and some are missing; sequencing was by immunoSEQ multiplex PCR. The data show 440,000 or so clones, 89% seen once. Sample: peripheral blood, taken in a trial of Ad26.COV2.S vaccine versus placebo. Every receptor here comes from a person between 18 and 60 years old who received the Ad26.COV2.S COVID-19 vaccine or a placebo.

This clone was picked up a small number of times. This rearrangement joins TRBV5-6 to TRBJ2-3; weak D call: TRBD1 (6 bases). V gave up 5 bases and J gave up 6 bases, with 16 bases separating them. Looked up from germline, CDR1 is SGHDT and CDR2 is YYEEEE. The CDR3 totals 14 residues. The DNA of the CDR3 is TGTGCCAGCAGGCTGGGGGCTCAGTCGGATACGCAGTATTTT. It yields the protein CASRLGAQSDTQYF.

V and J are TRBV7-9 and TRBJ2-7; D tentatively fits TRBD1 or TRBD2 (5 bases each). This CDR3 spans 13 amino acids. Germline CDR1 is SEHNR and CDR2 is FQNEAQ (reference sequence). The V end lost 3 bases, the J end lost 4 bases, and 10 bases lay between the germline ends. The CDR3 loop reads CASSFHGAYEQYF. Here the CDR3 DNA reads TGTGCCAGCAGCTTCCACGGGGCTTACGAGCAGTACTTC.

The chain links TRBV29-1 to TRBJ2-7; TRBD1 or TRBD2 may be the D gene (5 bases each). Trimming stripped 5 bases from V and 0 bases from J, with 8 bases between. CDR3 length: 12 residues. Germline lookup yields CDR1 SQVTM and CDR2 ANQGSEA. The CDR3 region has the DNA TGCAGCGTTCGGGACGGCTCCTACGAGCAGTACTTC. This gives the protein CSVRDGSYEQYF.

The chain couples TRBV6-5 to TRBJ2-2; 10 bases line up with TRBD2. Trimming removed 7 bases from V and 1 base from J; junction bases left unmatched: 3. Germline-derived CDR1 and CDR2 are MNHEY and SVGAGI. The CDR3 covers 15 residues. The CDR3 region is CASIWTSGNTGELFF. The DNA of the CDR3 is TGTGCCAGCATCTGGACTAGCGGGAACACCGGGGAGCTGTTTTTT.

In nucleotides, the CDR3 is TGTGCCAGCAGTGAAAAGACTTCCGGCGGCTACACCTTC. Translation: CASSEKTSGGYTF. The V call is TRBV2, the J call TRBJ1-2, with D hard to call. The CDR3 covers 13 residues. The germline V gene has CDR1 SNHLY and CDR2 FYNNEI. V was clipped by 2 bases and J by 8 bases, with 12 bases between them. Full variable domain (rest looked up from reference TRBV2 and TRBJ1-2): EPEVTQTPSHQVTQMGQEVILRCVPISNHLYFYWYRQILGQKVEFLVSFYNNEISEKSEIFDDQFSVERPDGSNFTLKIRSTKLEDSAMYFCASSEKTSGGYTFGSGTRLTVV.

The chain couples TRBV12-3 or TRBV12-4 to TRBJ1-1; D is uncertain. V shed 3 bases and J shed 3 bases, with 8 bases lying between them. The CDR3 has 13 amino acids. CDR3 in DNA: TGTGCCAGCAGTTTTCAGTCGTACACTGAAGCTTTCTTT. It yields the protein CASSFQSYTEAFF.

V gene TRBV9 combines with J gene TRBJ2-2, with D maybe TRBD1 (6 bases). The V gene lost 2 bases and the J gene lost 4 bases, with 12 bases spanning the gap. This CDR3 is built from 15 residues. Looked up from germline, CDR1 is SGDLS and CDR2 is YYNGEE. CDR3 in DNA: TGTGCCAGCAGCGTCTACCGGGACACCACCGGGGAGCTGTTTTTT. This gives the protein CASSVYRDTTGELFF.